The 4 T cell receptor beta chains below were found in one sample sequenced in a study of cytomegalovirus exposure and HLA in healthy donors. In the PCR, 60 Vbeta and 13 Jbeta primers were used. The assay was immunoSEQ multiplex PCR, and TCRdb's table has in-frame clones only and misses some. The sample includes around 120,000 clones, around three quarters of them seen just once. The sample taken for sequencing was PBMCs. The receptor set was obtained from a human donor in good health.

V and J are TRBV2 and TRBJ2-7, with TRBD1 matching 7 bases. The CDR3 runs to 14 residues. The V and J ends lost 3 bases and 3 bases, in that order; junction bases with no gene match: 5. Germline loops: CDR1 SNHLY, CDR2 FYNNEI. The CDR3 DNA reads TGTGCCAGCAGTGATACAGGGGTGAGCTACGAGCAGTACTTC. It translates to CASSDTGVSYEQYF.

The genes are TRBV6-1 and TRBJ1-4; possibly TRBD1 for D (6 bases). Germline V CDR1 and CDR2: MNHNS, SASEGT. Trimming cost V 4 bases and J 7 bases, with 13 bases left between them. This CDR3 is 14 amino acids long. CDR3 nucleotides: TGTGCCAGCAGTGCTACAGGGAGGGGTGAAAAACTGTTTTTT. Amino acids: CASSATGRGEKLFF.

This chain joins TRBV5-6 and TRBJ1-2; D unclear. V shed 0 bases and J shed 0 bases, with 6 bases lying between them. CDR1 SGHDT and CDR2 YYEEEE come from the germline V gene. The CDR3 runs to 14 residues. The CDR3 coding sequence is TGTGCCAGCAGCTTGGTTCCAGCTAACTATGGCTACACCTTC. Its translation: CASSLVPANYGYTF.

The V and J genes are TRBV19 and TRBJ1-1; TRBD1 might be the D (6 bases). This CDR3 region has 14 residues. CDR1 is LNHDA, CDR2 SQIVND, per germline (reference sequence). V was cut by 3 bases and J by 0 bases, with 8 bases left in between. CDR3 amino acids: CASSMTGLNTEAFF. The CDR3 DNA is TGTGCCAGTAGTATGACAGGTTTGAACACTGAAGCTTTCTTT.